What follows are 13 T cell receptor beta chains derived from one specimen sequenced in a study of human T cells and chemical hapten exposure. TCRdb recomputed calls from the RACE reads with MiXCR, one row per CDR3 protein. The sample contains 30,000 to 35,000 distinct CDR3 sequences, 7.4% of which appear only once. This sample's time point: healthy volunteer bleed at 2 weeks. Extraction yielded total RNA from whole blood (unfractionated). Material for sequencing was whole blood. These receptors all come from a human donor in good health. Some clones in this sample may be carry-over from other donors' samples.

This clonotype came up many times. The J gene is TRBJ2-7, the V gene TRBV20-1, with D unclear. The V end lost 7 bases, the J end lost 1 base, and 11 bases lay between the germline ends. Germline loops: CDR1 DFQATT, CDR2 SNEGSKA (reference sequence). CDR3 length: 12 amino acids. The chain's CDR3 is CSGIGSSYEQYF. The CDR3 nucleotides are TGCAGTGGGATCGGGTCTTCCTACGAGCAGTACTTC.

V usage is TRBV6-2 or TRBV6-3 and J usage is TRBJ1-1; perhaps TRBD1 as D (5 bases). The CDR3 sequence is 16 residues long. Between the trimmed V and J ends, which lost 5 bases and 3 bases, there was a span of 19 bases. The germline V gene has CDR1 MNHEY and CDR2 SVGEGT. The DNA of the CDR3 is TGTGCCAGCAGTCAGGGAGTAGGGGAGCTCTACACTGAAGCTTTCTTT. Translation: CASSQGVGELYTEAFF.

CDR3 nucleotide sequence: TGTGCCAGCAGCGGACACCTTCGTAGCACAGATACGCAGTATTTT. Amino acids: CASSGHLRSTDTQYF. The chain has TRBV11-2 and TRBJ2-3; perhaps TRBD1 as D (5 bases). V was cut by 5 bases and J by 0 bases, with 12 bases left in between. The CDR3 is 15 residues long. Germline CDR1 and CDR2: SGHAT and FQNNGV. The whole variable domain, filled in from reference TRBV11-2 and TRBJ2-3, reads EAGVAQSPRYKIIEKRQSVAFWCNPISGHATLYWYQQILGQGPKLLIQFQNNGVVDDSQLPKDRFSAERLKGVDSTLKIQPAKLEDSAVYLCASSGHLRSTDTQYFGPGTRLTVL.

Only a few counts were recorded for this clonotype. This chain uses TRBV20-1 with TRBJ1-4; D is perhaps TRBD1 (6 bases). Between the trimmed V and J ends, which lost 3 bases and 6 bases, there was a span of 23 bases. Germline loops: CDR1 DFQATT, CDR2 SNEGSKA (reference sequence). This CDR3 region has 17 residues. The CDR3 DNA follows: TGCAGTGCTAGGTCACAGGGAAAAGGAGGTCAGGATGAAAAACTGTTTTTT. The encoded protein is CSARSQGKGGQDEKLFF.

This clonotype showed up just a few times. The chain employs TRBV9 and TRBJ2-1; either TRBD1 or TRBD2 may fit D (6 bases each). Per the germline V gene, CDR1 is SGDLS and CDR2 is YYNGEE. The CDR3 is 16 residues long. V dropped 1 base and J dropped 8 bases, with 19 bases sitting between them. This CDR3 reads CASSVSPGARGHEQFF. The CDR3, as DNA: TGTGCCAGCAGCGTATCTCCGGGGGCCAGGGGCCATGAGCAGTTCTTC.

This chain connects TRBV30 to TRBJ1-6; D might be TRBD1 (6 bases). With 4 bases removed from V and 8 bases from J, the gap between germline ends came to 15 bases. This CDR3 spans 14 amino acids. CDR1 is GTSNPN and CDR2 is SVGIG in the germline V gene (reference sequence). The CDR3, as DNA: TGTGCCTGGACCGACCAGACAGGTTATTCACCCCTCCACTTT. It specifies CAWTDQTGYSPLHF.

This clonotype has only a few counts. As DNA, the CDR3 is TGTGCCAGCAGTTTAGCCCGACTGGGGGGGGAGCTGTTTTTT. Residues: CASSLARLGGELFF. The chain is built from TRBV12-3 or TRBV12-4 and TRBJ2-2, with D uncertain. The CDR3 contains 14 residues. V gave up 0 bases and J gave up 8 bases, with 10 bases separating them.

The V and J genes are TRBV10-3 and TRBJ2-1; possible D gene TRBD1, 6 bases. The germline gives CDR1 ENHRY, CDR2 SYGVKD. Trimming cost V 4 bases and J 9 bases, with 13 bases left between them. This CDR3 contains 13 residues. CDR3 sequence: CAISGLQGGEQFF. CDR3 nucleotides: TGTGCCATCAGTGGGTTACAGGGCGGTGAGCAGTTCTTC.

This clonotype was counted at least ten times. The chain employs TRBV12-3 or TRBV12-4 and TRBJ2-3, with a weak D call TRBD1 (6 bases). Trimming stripped 4 bases from V and 0 bases from J, with 11 bases between. The length of the CDR3 is 15 residues. The CDR3 DNA is TGTGCCAGCAGTTGGACAGCCCCTAGCACAGATACGCAGTATTTT. It encodes CASSWTAPSTDTQYF.

This chain uses TRBV20-1 with TRBJ1-2; no reliable D call. There are 11 residues in the CDR3. Germline-derived CDR1 and CDR2 are DFQATT and SNEGSKA (reference sequence). Deletions cut 6 bases from V and 8 bases from J, with 13 bases between. The CDR3 DNA is TGCAGTGCCGGTGGAGTTCGGGGCTACACCTTC. It is translated as CSAGGVRGYTF.

The chain carries TRBV4-1 and TRBJ2-1, with a tentative D call TRBD2 (5 bases). V shed 0 bases and J shed 4 bases, with 16 bases lying between them. The germline gives CDR1 MGHRA, CDR2 YSYEKL. CDR3 size: 17 residues. In nucleotides, the CDR3 is TGCGCCAGCAGCCAAGATCTAGTCCTAGCCCGATACAATGAGCAGTTCTTC. Translated: CASSQDLVLARYNEQFF.

The rearrangement links TRBV28 to TRBJ1-5; D unclear. This CDR3 is 16 amino acids long. Germline V CDR1 and CDR2: MDHEN, SYDVKM. The V end lost 2 bases, the J end lost 1 base, and 12 bases lay between the germline ends. The CDR3 DNA follows: TGTGCCAGCAGTTTAAGATTCGGGGAGAGCAATCAGCCCCAGCATTTT. Its protein product is CASSLRFGESNQPQHF.

The table lists this clonotype with a few counts. This chain uses TRBV6-6 with TRBJ2-1; unclear D gene. This CDR3 spans 11 amino acids. Germline CDR1 and CDR2: MNHNY and SVGAGI (reference sequence). V was clipped by 6 bases and J by 15 bases, with 15 bases between them. The chain's CDR3 is CASSPDRVPFF. The CDR3 region has the DNA TGTGCCAGCAGCCCGGATCGGGTGCCGTTCTTC.